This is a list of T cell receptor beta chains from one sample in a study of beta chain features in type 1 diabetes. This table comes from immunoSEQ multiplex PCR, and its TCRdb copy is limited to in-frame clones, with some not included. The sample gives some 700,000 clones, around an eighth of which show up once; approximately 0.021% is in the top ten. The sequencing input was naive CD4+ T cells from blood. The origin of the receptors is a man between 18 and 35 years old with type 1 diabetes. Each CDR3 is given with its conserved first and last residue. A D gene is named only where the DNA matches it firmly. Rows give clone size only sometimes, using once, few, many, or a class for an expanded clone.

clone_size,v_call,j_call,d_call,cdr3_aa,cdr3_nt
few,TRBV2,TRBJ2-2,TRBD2,CASSEMLAGDGELFF,TGTGCCAGCAGTGAGATGCTAGCGGGGGACGGGGAGCTGTTTTTT
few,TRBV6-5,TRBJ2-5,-,CASSLPGAEETQYF,TGTGCCAGCAGCCTCCCCGGGGCCGAAGAGACCCAGTACTTC
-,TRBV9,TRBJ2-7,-,CASSGDRTPYEQYF,TGTGCCAGCAGCGGCGACAGGACTCCCTACGAGCAGTACTTC
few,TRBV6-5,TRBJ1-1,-,CASSHRVGLLTEAFF,TGTGCCAGCAGCCACAGGGTTGGGTTATTGACTGAAGCTTTCTTT
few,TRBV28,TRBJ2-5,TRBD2,CASSTSGAYQETQYF,TGTGCCAGCAGCACTAGCGGAGCCTACCAAGAGACCCAGTACTTC
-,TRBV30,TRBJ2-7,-,CAWSSVYEQYF,TGTGCCTGGAGTTCAGTGTACGAGCAGTACTTC
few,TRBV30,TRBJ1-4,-,CAWSPTGNSKLFF,TGTGCCTGGAGTCCAACAGGGAATTCGAAACTGTTTTTT
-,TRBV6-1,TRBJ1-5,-,CASIRGLDQPQHF,TGTGCCAGCATACGTGGACTGGATCAGCCCCAGCATTTT
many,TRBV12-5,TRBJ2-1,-,CASGLTYNEQFF,TGTGCTAGTGGTTTGACGTACAATGAGCAGTTCTTC
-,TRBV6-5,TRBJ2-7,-,CASRSGKGTYEQYF,TGTGCCAGCAGGTCAGGGAAGGGGACCTACGAGCAGTACTTC
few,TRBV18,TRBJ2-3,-,CASSPATVSDTQYF,TGTGCCAGCTCACCTGCGACAGTGTCAGATACGCAGTATTTT
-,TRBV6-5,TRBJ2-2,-,CASRTGWAAGELFF,TGTGCCAGCAGAACAGGGTGGGCGGCCGGGGAGCTGTTTTTT
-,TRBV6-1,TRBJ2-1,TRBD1,CASSGQGQRSSYNEQFF,TGTGCCAGCAGTGGACAGGGGCAAAGGAGCTCCTACAATGAGCAGTTCTTC
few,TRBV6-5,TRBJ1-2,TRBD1,CASSSLLGQRYGYTF,TGTGCCAGCAGTTCACTCTTGGGACAGCGCTATGGCTACACCTTC
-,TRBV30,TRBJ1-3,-,CAWGMRNTIYF,TGTGCCTGGGGCATGAGAAACACCATATATTTT
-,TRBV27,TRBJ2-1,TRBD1,CASSPDRGSNSYNEQFF,TGTGCCAGCAGTCCGGACAGGGGGTCAAATTCCTACAATGAGCAGTTCTTC
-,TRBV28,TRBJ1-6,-,CASSLRGSPLHF,TGTGCCAGCAGTTTACGGGGATCACCCCTCCACTTT
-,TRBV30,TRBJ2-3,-,CAWRTPSLDTQYF,TGTGCCTGGAGGACACCATCCTTGGATACGCAGTATTTT
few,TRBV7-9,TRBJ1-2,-,CASSFGIGSGYGYTF,TGTGCCAGCAGCTTCGGCATCGGGTCCGGCTATGGCTACACCTTC
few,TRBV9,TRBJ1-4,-,CASSPGQSLSEKLFF,TGTGCCAGCAGCCCAGGACAGTCCTTAAGTGAAAAACTGTTTTTT
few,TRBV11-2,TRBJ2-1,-,CASSFEAYPYNEQFF,TGTGCCAGCAGCTTTGAAGCTTATCCATACAATGAGCAGTTCTTC
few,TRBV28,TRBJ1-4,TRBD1,CASSGTGQRYEKLFF,TGTGCCAGCAGTGGAACGGGACAGCGATATGAAAAACTGTTTTTT
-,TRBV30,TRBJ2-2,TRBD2,CAWSVSFGGGAGELFF,TGTGCCTGGAGTGTCTCATTTGGGGGAGGGGCCGGGGAGCTGTTTTTT
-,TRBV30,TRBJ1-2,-,CAWSVWGRDYGYTF,TGTGCCTGGAGTGTCTGGGGGCGAGACTATGGCTACACCTTC